The 24 T cell receptor beta chains listed next were all sequenced from one sample in a study of blood T cell repertoires in COVID-19. Clones were read by immunoSEQ multiplex PCR, and TCRdb kept only the in-frame ones, dropping some. The data contain roughly 210,000 clones, approximately 80% of them singletons. The specimen sequenced was peripheral blood. The source of these receptors is an elderly woman with COVID-19, enrolled during active disease.

The chain carries TRBV6-1 and TRBJ1-1; perhaps TRBD1 as D (5 bases). Trimming removed 10 bases from V and 0 bases from J, with 18 bases in between. Germline V gives CDR1 MNHNS, CDR2 SASEGT. This CDR3 contains 15 residues. CDR3: CATLTRQLMNTEAFF. Here the CDR3 DNA reads TGTGCCACCCTGACGAGACAGCTCATGAACACTGAAGCTTTCTTT.

The gene calls are TRBV3-1 (or the pseudogene TRBV3-2) and TRBJ1-2; D may be TRBD1 (6 bases). The V and J ends lost 4 bases and 7 bases respectively, with 19 bases between them. The CDR3 runs 15 residues. Germline CDR1 is LGHDT and CDR2 is YNNKEL (reference sequence). CDR3 bases: TGTGCCAGCAGCCCCGGACAGATTCTTTGTTCTGGCTACACCTTC. This codes for CASSPGQILCSGYTF.

This clone was counted a single time. The J gene is TRBJ1-2, the V gene TRBV14; D ambiguous. The germline V gene encodes CDR1 SGHDN and CDR2 FVKESK. The CDR3 spans 12 residues. Trimming removed 1 base from V and 13 bases from J, with 13 bases in between. CDR3 loop: CASSQGPGSATF. The CDR3 nucleotides read TGTGCCAGCAGCCAAGGCCCGGGGAGTGCCACCTTC. Full variable domain (missing parts from reference TRBV14 and TRBJ1-2): EAGVTQFPSHSVIEKGQTVTLRCDPISGHDNLYWYRRVMGKEIKFLLHFVKESKQDESGMPNNRFLAERTGGTYSTLKVQPAELEDSGVYFCASSQGPGSATFGSGTRLTVV.

In this sample, this clone turned up a few times. The chain combines TRBV18 with TRBJ2-5; D possibly corresponds to TRBD2 (6 bases). The CDR3 has 18 residues. The V gene's germline CDR1 is KGHSH and CDR2 LQKENI. The ends were cut back, 0 bases at V and 5 bases at J, with 22 bases in the middle. In DNA form, the CDR3 reads TGTGCCAGCTCACCACCGGCGGGAAGGACCCGGCGGGTGGAGACCCAGTACTTC. Translation gives CASSPPAGRTRRVETQYF.

The rearrangement links TRBV3-1 (or the pseudogene TRBV3-2) to TRBJ2-3, with D possibly TRBD2 on 6 matching bases. V lost 3 bases to trimming and J lost 4 bases, with 11 bases between them. This CDR3 has 14 residues. In germline, CDR1 is LGHDT, CDR2 YNNKEL (reference sequence). CDR3 coding DNA: TGTGCCAGCAGCCACGGGGGTTTCCCAGATACGCAGTATTTT. It encodes CASSHGGFPDTQYF.

The V and J genes are TRBV7-8 and TRBJ1-4; 7 nucleotides agree with TRBD1. With V trimmed by 0 bases and J by 13 bases, 14 bases remained unmatched. Germline CDR1 and CDR2: SGHVS and FQNEAQ. This CDR3 comprises 16 residues. Written as DNA, the CDR3 is TGTGCCAGCAGCTTAGCAGCGACGGGACAGTGGTCGGGACTGTTTTTT. This codes for CASSLAATGQWSGLFF.

V and J are TRBV28 and TRBJ1-5, with D possibly TRBD1 on 5 matching bases. V was cut by 5 bases and J by 3 bases, with 11 bases left in between. The germline V gene has CDR1 MDHEN and CDR2 SYDVKM. The length of the CDR3 is 14 residues. The CDR3 coding sequence is TGTGCCAGCAGTCGTCAGGGTTCCAATCAGCCCCAGCATTTT. Its translation: CASSRQGSNQPQHF.

V usage is TRBV7-2 and J usage is TRBJ2-3, with TRBD2 as a possible D gene (5 bases). V dropped 5 bases and J dropped 6 bases, with 15 bases sitting between them. CDR1 is SGHTA, CDR2 FQGNSA, per germline. The CDR3 has 14 amino acids. The CDR3 DNA reads as TGTGCCAGCAGCGGAGGAGGTTCTAGGGATACGCAGTATTTT. Protein: CASSGGGSRDTQYF.

This chain joins TRBV27 and TRBJ2-2; 8 bases align to TRBD1. The CDR3 spans 14 residues. Trimming at V came to 4 bases and at J to 8 bases, leaving 6 bases not matched to a gene. CDR1 and CDR2 from the germline V gene are MNHEY and SMNVEV (reference sequence). CDR3 nucleotide sequence: TGTGCCAGCAGTTATCCAGGGGGCGGTGGGGAGCTGTTTTTT. This translates into CASSYPGGGGELFF.

The V and J genes are TRBV7-8 and TRBJ1-2, with D possibly TRBD1 on 6 matching bases. CDR1 is SGHVS, CDR2 FQNEAQ, per germline. This CDR3 is built from 13 residues. Trimming shortened V by 5 bases and J by 4 bases, and 11 bases separated the two germline ends. This chain's CDR3 is CASSRGQIYGYTF. The CDR3 DNA follows: TGTGCCAGCAGCCGGGGGCAGATCTATGGCTACACCTTC. Filled out from reference TRBV7-8 and TRBJ1-2, the complete variable domain reads GAGVSQSPRYKVAKRGQDVALRCDPISGHVSLFWYQQALGQGPEFLTYFQNEAQLDKSGLPSDRFFAERPEGSVSTLKIQRTQQEDSAVYLCASSRGQIYGYTFGSGTRLTVV.

The chain links TRBV5-1 to TRBJ2-5, with D unclear. The V gene's germline CDR1 is SGHRS and CDR2 YFSETQ. The germline V and J ends were trimmed by 4 bases and 5 bases, with 15 bases remaining between them. The length of the CDR3 is 14 residues. For the CDR3, the DNA is TGCGCCAGCAGCCCCCCCCCGGGTCAGGAGACCCAGTACTTC. It encodes CASSPPPGQETQYF.

The chain carries TRBV28 and TRBJ2-1; TRBD2 might be the D (6 bases). The length of the CDR3 is 13 residues. Trimming removed 6 bases at V and 11 bases at J, with 17 bases between. CDR1 and CDR2 from the germline V gene are MDHEN and SYDVKM. The CDR3 protein is CASRVETSKKQFF. CDR3 bases: TGTGCCAGCAGGGTGGAGACTAGTAAAAAGCAGTTCTTC.

The table lists this clone with a count of one. V and J are TRBV5-1 and TRBJ1-4; the D gene is possibly TRBD1 (5 bases). The CDR3 has 15 residues. Germline V gene lookup returns CDR1 SGHRS and CDR2 YFSETQ. V gave up 0 bases and J gave up 1 base, with 7 bases separating them. The CDR3 region is CASSLAGGTNEKLFF. CDR3 in DNA: TGCGCCAGCAGCTTGGCCGGGGGAACTAATGAAAAACTGTTTTTT.

V is TRBV6-2 or TRBV6-3 and J is TRBJ1-1; D not resolved. Germline V gene lookup returns CDR1 MNHEY and CDR2 SVGEGT. The ends were cut back, 2 bases at V and 4 bases at J, with 8 bases in the middle. CDR3 length: 13 amino acids. The chain's CDR3 is CASSYTGSTEAFF. In DNA form, the CDR3 reads TGTGCCAGCAGTTACACGGGTTCCACTGAAGCTTTCTTT.

This clone was seen a handful of times. The chain couples TRBV5-1 to TRBJ1-2; TRBD1 matches at 8 bases. CDR3 length: 14 amino acids. V lost 5 bases and J lost 9; bases outside the gene matches: 12. CDR1 SGHRS and CDR2 YFSETQ come from the germline V gene. The CDR3 reads CASSPTGTGGRYTF. CDR3 in DNA: TGCGCCAGCAGTCCGACCGGGACAGGAGGCCGCTACACCTTC.

The V gene is TRBV28, the J gene TRBJ2-3, with 12 bases identical to TRBD2. CDR3 length: 16 residues. Germline V gene sequence: CDR1 MDHEN, CDR2 SYDVKM. The V segment lost 6 bases and the J segment 4 bases; nucleotides outside the gene matches: 8. CDR3 coding DNA: TGTGCCAGCAGCTCTATCCCTAGCGGGGGGGCAGATACGCAGTATTTT. It yields the protein CASSSIPSGGADTQYF. Together with reference TRBV28 and TRBJ2-3, the CDR3 gives the full variable domain: DVKVTQSSRYLVKRTGEKVFLECVQDMDHENMFWYRQDPGLGLRLIYFSYDVKMKEKGDIPEGYSVSREKKERFSLILESASTNQTSMYLCASSSIPSGGADTQYFGPGTRLTVL.

The chain combines TRBV19 with TRBJ1-5; no reliable D call. The CDR3 has 15 amino acids. CDR1 LNHDA and CDR2 SQIVND come from the germline V gene (reference sequence). Trimming took 0 bases from V and 6 from J, leaving 12 bases between them. CDR3 nucleotides: TGTGCCAGTAGTATAGATCCACCGGGTGGTCAGCCCCAGCATTTT. This sequence encodes CASSIDPPGGQPQHF.

The count of this clone is one. The chain recombines TRBV7-9 with TRBJ2-2, with 10 bases matching TRBD1. The length of the CDR3 is 17 residues. Looked up from germline, CDR1 is SEHNR and CDR2 is FQNEAQ (reference sequence). After removal of 3 bases from V and 6 bases from J, the junction contained 10 bases not matched to a gene. CDR3 loop: CASSLYPGQGRSGELFF. The DNA for the CDR3 is TGTGCCAGCAGCTTGTATCCGGGACAGGGGAGGTCCGGGGAGCTGTTTTTT.

This clone was picked up one time. The J gene is TRBJ2-5, the V gene TRBV5-1; 7 nucleotides agree with TRBD2. Looked up from germline, CDR1 is SGHRS and CDR2 is YFSETQ. The J segment lost 5 bases and the V segment lost 4 bases, leaving 5 bases of the junction unmatched. This CDR3 is built from 13 residues. This CDR3 reads CASSGGLEETQYF. The CDR3 region has the DNA TGCGCCAGCAGCGGAGGACTAGAGGAGACCCAGTACTTC.

V gene TRBV7-2 combines with J gene TRBJ1-5; 8 bases map to TRBD1. The V and J ends lost 5 bases and 6 bases, in that order; junction bases with no gene match: 12. This CDR3 contains 16 residues. The germline gives CDR1 SGHTA, CDR2 FQGNSA. Here the CDR3 reads CASSPTPGGNSQPQHF. CDR3 nucleotides: TGTGCCAGCAGCCCCACCCCAGGGGGCAATTCTCAGCCCCAGCATTTT.

This clone was seen a handful of times. The rearrangement joins TRBV5-4 to TRBJ2-7, with D perhaps matching TRBD1 (5 bases). The CDR3 loop spans 17 amino acids. The germline gives CDR1 SGHNT, CDR2 YYREEE (reference sequence). V was pared by 3 bases and J by 0 bases, with 19 bases between. The CDR3 loop is CASSSQASRGVSYEQYF. DNA for the CDR3: TGTGCCAGCAGCTCCCAAGCGAGTAGGGGCGTCTCCTACGAGCAGTACTTC. Variable domain in full (rest from reference TRBV5-4 and TRBJ2-7): ETGVTQSPTHLIKTRGQQVTLRCSSQSGHNTVSWYQQALGQGPQFIFQYYREEENGRGNFPPRFSGLQFPNYSSELNVNALELDDSALYLCASSSQASRGVSYEQYFGPGTRLTVT.

This clone appeared a few times. The V call is TRBV7-2, the J call TRBJ2-2; no reliable D call. This CDR3 is built from 13 residues. Per the germline V gene, CDR1 is SGHTA and CDR2 is FQGNSA. Deletions cut 4 bases from V and 1 base from J, with 4 bases between. The CDR3 DNA reads TGTGCCAGCAGCTCAGGGAACACCGGGGAGCTGTTTTTT. It is translated as CASSSGNTGELFF.

V and J are TRBV24-1 and TRBJ2-1; maybe TRBD2 (6 bases). The CDR3 extends over 15 amino acids. Trimming removed 0 bases from V and 7 bases from J, with 12 bases in between. Germline assignment: CDR1 KGHDR and CDR2 SFDVKD. The CDR3 DNA reads as TGTGCCACCAGTGATTTGCAGGGAGGTTTAAATGAGCAGTTCTTC. Translating it yields CATSDLQGGLNEQFF.

The chain is built from TRBV4-1 and TRBJ2-1, with 9 bases matching TRBD2. CDR1 MGHRA and CDR2 YSYEKL come from the germline V gene. The CDR3 is made up of 20 amino acids. Losses at the gene ends were 1 base for V and 6 bases for J; bases not matched to a gene: 19. CDR3 sequence: CASSQARGRGGAPIRNEQFF. The CDR3 DNA sequence: TGCGCCAGCAGCCAAGCGAGAGGGCGGGGGGGGGCTCCTATACGCAATGAGCAGTTCTTC.